A single sample is the source of the 30 T cell receptor beta chains below, sequenced in a study of T-cell reconstitution after alpha-beta-depleted transplantation in children. Using unique molecular identifiers, the investigators prepared the TCRbeta library. TCRdb called the PCR reads again in MiXCR, with one record for every CDR3 protein. Here the sample spans 250,000 to 400,000 distinct CDR3 sequences, over 20% being singletons. Here the sequenced sample was PBMCs, mostly from graft donor cells, taken 180 days after TCRalphabeta/CD19-depleted stem cell transplant. Source of these receptors: a male patient aged 5 to 17 who had a stem cell transplant for acute lymphoblastic leukemia, so the T cells may come from the graft donor.

This sequence joins TRBV9 and TRBJ2-2, with D tentatively TRBD1 (6 bases). The V end was cut by 2 bases, the J end by 5 bases, with 16 bases between. This CDR3 contains 16 residues. Germline-derived CDR1 and CDR2 are SGDLS and YYNGEE. For the CDR3, the DNA is TGTGCCAGCAGCGTCTTCGCACAGGGAGTGACCGGGGAGCTGTTTTTT. Its translation: CASSVFAQGVTGELFF.

A remark on this clonotype: The conserved closing phenylalanine or tryptophan is absent in this CDR3, likely reflecting a read error. This chain connects TRBV29-1 to TRBJ2-1, with 7 bases fitting TRBD2. Germline V gene data show CDR1 as SQVTM and CDR2 as ANQGSEA. After removal of 8 bases from V and 4 bases from J, the junction contained 8 bases not matched to a gene. CDR3 length equals 13 residues. The CDR3 DNA reads TGCAGCTCTGGACTAGTGAGTTACAATGAGCAGTTCTTG. It encodes CSSGLVSYNEQFL.

This chain uses TRBV18 with TRBJ2-1; 11 bases match TRBD2. With 0 bases clipped from V and 8 bases from J, the junction kept 6 bases outside the gene matches. The CDR3 covers 16 residues. The germline gives CDR1 KGHSH, CDR2 LQKENI. CDR3 sequence: CASSPPVAGGPHEQFF. CDR3 in DNA: TGTGCCAGCTCACCACCGGTAGCGGGAGGGCCCCATGAGCAGTTCTTC.

The genes are TRBV25-1 and TRBJ2-7; either TRBD1 or TRBD2 may supply D (6 bases each). The germline V gene has CDR1 MGHDK and CDR2 SYGVNS. The V end lost 3 bases, the J end lost 3 bases, and 15 bases lay between the germline ends. The CDR3 is made up of 15 amino acids. DNA of the CDR3: TGTGCCAGCAGTGAGGGGGCGGGAATTAGCTACGAGCAGTACTTC. Protein product: CASSEGAGISYEQYF.

This clonotype was found a few times. V gene TRBV7-2 combines with J gene TRBJ2-3; TRBD1 might be the D (6 bases). V was pared by 3 bases and J by 0 bases, with 7 bases between. Germline CDR1 is SGHTA and CDR2 is FQGNSA. This CDR3 spans 14 amino acids. CDR3 DNA: TGTGCCAGCAGCTTGGGGGCTAGCACAGATACGCAGTATTTT. Amino acids: CASSLGASTDTQYF.

This clonotype is medium-sized by share. The rearrangement links TRBV10-3 to TRBJ1-1, with 7 bases identical to TRBD1. Germline V gene lookup returns CDR1 ENHRY and CDR2 SYGVKD. V was clipped by 3 bases and J by 4 bases; unmatched bases: 8. The CDR3 sequence is 15 residues long. The CDR3 reads CAISDPQTGITEAFF. CDR3 nucleotide sequence: TGTGCCATCAGTGACCCCCAGACAGGGATCACTGAAGCTTTCTTT.

This clonotype was observed a few times. The CDR3 protein is CASSPDPYGYTF. The CDR3 nucleotides are TGTGCCAGCAGCCCGGACCCCTATGGCTACACCTTC. The chain uses TRBV7-8 and TRBJ1-2; D ambiguous. Germline CDR1 and CDR2: SGHVS and FQNEAQ. This CDR3 has 12 residues. Trimming took off 5 bases at V and 4 bases at J, with 8 bases between the two ends.

This clonotype occurred a few times. The rearrangement links TRBV13 to TRBJ2-5; 9 positions match TRBD1. Unmatched junction bases numbered 4, after V lost 6 bases and J lost 5 bases. Germline V gene data show CDR1 as PRHDT and CDR2 as FYEKMQ (reference sequence). The CDR3 runs 13 residues. CDR3 in DNA: TGTGCCAGCAGGTTGACAGGGGGGGAGACCCAGTACTTC. Translated, it gives CASRLTGGETQYF.

The rearrangement uses TRBV12-3 or TRBV12-4 and TRBJ2-5, with 11 bases fitting TRBD2. The CDR3 totals 15 residues. V was pared by 6 bases and J by 0 bases, with 3 bases of the junction left unmatched. The CDR3: CASRVAGGYQETQYF. Written as DNA, the CDR3 is TGTGCCAGCAGAGTAGCGGGGGGGTACCAAGAGACCCAGTACTTC.

This chain joins TRBV13 and TRBJ2-5; 10 nucleotides line up with TRBD2. Germline trimming cut 5 bases from V and 5 bases from J; bases unmatched to any gene: 26. From germline, CDR1 is PRHDT and CDR2 FYEKMQ (reference sequence). The CDR3 length is 21 residues. The CDR3 DNA sequence: TGTGCCAGCAGCGAAAAGGGGACTAGCGAGTTAGGAGCGTTCATAGGGGAGACCCAGTACTTC. Residues: CASSEKGTSELGAFIGETQYF. Full variable domain (remainder filled in from reference TRBV13 and TRBJ2-5): AAGVIQSPRHLIKEKRETATLKCYPIPRHDTVYWYQQGPGQDPQFLISFYEKMQSDKGSIPDRFSAQQFSDYHSELNMSSLELGDSALYFCASSEKGTSELGAFIGETQYFGPGTRLLVL.

As DNA, the CDR3 is TGCAGTGCTAGAGCTGATCCGAACACTGAAGCTTTCTTT. Translated: CSARADPNTEAFF. The rearrangement links TRBV20-1 to TRBJ1-1, with D hard to call. V shed 1 base and J shed 1 base, with 7 bases lying between them. The CDR3 is 13 amino acids. The germline V gene has CDR1 DFQATT and CDR2 SNEGSKA (reference sequence).

The sample holds a few counts of this clonotype. V gene TRBV5-5 combines with J gene TRBJ2-7; a weak D match, TRBD1 (6 bases). The CDR3 is made up of 11 amino acids. Trimming took off 6 bases at V and 6 bases at J, with 10 bases between the two ends. Germline V gene lookup returns CDR1 SGHKS and CDR2 YYEKEE (reference sequence). The CDR3 region has the DNA TGTGCCAGCACCGTAGGGGGCGAGCAGTACTTC. It codes for CASTVGGEQYF.

The rearrangement joins TRBV12-3 or TRBV12-4 to TRBJ1-5; D perhaps matches TRBD1 (5 bases). The CDR3 extends over 13 amino acids. The germline V and J ends were trimmed by 6 bases and 12 bases, with 18 bases remaining between them. The CDR3 region is CASRGLSRLDQHF. The CDR3 coding sequence is TGTGCCAGCAGGGGGCTCAGCCGTTTAGACCAGCATTTT.

The chain is built from TRBV7-3 and TRBJ2-2; D uncertain. The CDR3 sequence is 12 residues long. Trimming left V 6 bases short and J 4 bases short, with 6 bases between. CDR1 is SGHTA, CDR2 FQGTGA, per germline. DNA of the CDR3: TGTGCCAGCAGAACCCTCACCGGGGAGCTGTTTTTT. Its translation is CASRTLTGELFF.

This chain uses TRBV5-1 with TRBJ2-7, with TRBD1 as a possible D gene (5 bases). CDR1 and CDR2 from the germline V gene are SGHRS and YFSETQ. The V and J ends lost 8 bases and 5 bases respectively, with 14 bases between them. The CDR3 extends over 12 amino acids. CDR3 sequence reads: CARVSRAHEQYF. As DNA, the CDR3 is TGCGCCAGGGTCTCCAGGGCTCACGAGCAGTACTTC. Complete variable domain (other parts from reference TRBV5-1 and TRBJ2-7): KAGVTQTPRYLIKTRGQQVTLSCSPISGHRSVSWYQQTPGQGLQFLFEYFSETQRNKGNFPGRFSGRQFSNSRSEMNVSTLELGDSALYLCARVSRAHEQYFGPGTRLTVT.

The chain employs TRBV25-1 and TRBJ2-3, with a tentative D call TRBD2 (5 bases). Deletions cut 0 bases from V and 2 bases from J, with 12 bases between. CDR3 length: 16 amino acids. Germline assignment: CDR1 MGHDK and CDR2 SYGVNS. CDR3 sequence reads: CASSEYTVEDTDTQYF. The CDR3 nucleotides read TGTGCCAGCAGTGAATATACGGTGGAGGACACAGATACGCAGTATTTT.

In its sample, this clonotype was seen a few times. The chain couples TRBV6-4 to TRBJ1-5, with D perhaps TRBD1 (5 bases). The V end lost 2 bases, the J end lost 0 bases, and 11 bases lay between the germline ends. The CDR3 is 16 residues long. Germline loops: CDR1 MRHNA, CDR2 SNTAGT. The CDR3 DNA reads TGTGCCAGCAGTGACACCCCGGGGCCTAGCAATCAGCCCCAGCATTTT. Amino acid sequence: CASSDTPGPSNQPQHF.

This clonotype has more than one count but fewer than ten. V and J are TRBV11-2 and TRBJ2-1; D is perhaps TRBD1 (5 bases). Germline values: CDR1 SGHAT, CDR2 FQNNGV. This CDR3 is built from 13 residues. With 4 bases removed from V and 6 bases from J, the gap between germline ends came to 10 bases. CDR3 protein: CASSSRVGNEQFF. CDR3 nucleotides: TGTGCCAGCAGCTCCAGGGTAGGCAATGAGCAGTTCTTC.

This chain uses TRBV27 with TRBJ2-3, with TRBD1 matching over 7 bases. CDR1 is MNHEY and CDR2 is SMNVEV in the germline V gene (reference sequence). After removal of 2 bases from V and 8 bases from J, the junction contained 4 bases not matched to a gene. This CDR3 comprises 13 residues. The CDR3: CASSLMRQGTQYF. The CDR3 region has the DNA TGTGCCAGCAGTTTAATGAGACAGGGTACGCAGTATTTT.

V gene TRBV4-1 combines with J gene TRBJ1-4, with 8 bases matching TRBD1. Trimming at V came to 0 bases and at J to 4 bases, leaving 4 bases not matched to a gene. The CDR3 consists of 16 residues. Germline lookup yields CDR1 MGHRA and CDR2 YSYEKL. CDR3 coding DNA: TGCGCCAGCAGCCAAGACGGACAGGGCTTTAATGAAAAACTGTTTTTT. Amino acid sequence: CASSQDGQGFNEKLFF.

This clonotype was seen a handful of times. The chain uses TRBV20-1 and TRBJ2-7, with D hard to call. The V and J ends lost 6 bases and 7 bases respectively, with 22 bases between them. The germline CDR1 and CDR2 sequences are DFQATT and SNEGSKA (reference sequence). The CDR3 loop spans 14 amino acids. In nucleotides, the CDR3 is TGCAGTGCCGTATATTCTCATCTAAACTATGAGCAGTACTTC. It codes for CSAVYSHLNYEQYF.

The chain carries TRBV5-1 and TRBJ2-7, with 13 nucleotides matching TRBD2. The CDR3 runs to 14 residues. CDR1 is SGHRS, CDR2 YFSETQ, per germline. V was pared by 4 bases and J by 6 bases, with 4 bases of the junction left unmatched. The CDR3 DNA reads as TGCGCCAGCAGCATCTGGACTAGCGGGAGCGAGCAGTACTTC. Its translation: CASSIWTSGSEQYF.

This clonotype was picked up a small number of times. This sequence joins TRBV14 and TRBJ2-1; either TRBD1 or TRBD2 may supply D (5 bases each). Germline CDR1 SGHDN, CDR2 FVKESK. CDR3 length equals 12 residues. The V end was cut by 8 bases, the J end by 8 bases, with 13 bases between. The CDR3 DNA follows: TGTGCCAGCGGTCCGAGGGGCCATGAGCAGTTCTTC. Its protein product is CASGPRGHEQFF.

This clonotype was seen a handful of times. CDR3 nucleotides: TGCAGTGCTAGCCACCTAGGGCAGGGGTCACCCCTCCACTTT. It yields the protein CSASHLGQGSPLHF. This rearrangement joins TRBV20-1 to TRBJ1-6, with a tentative D call TRBD1 (6 bases). This CDR3 is built from 14 residues. The ends were cut back, 3 bases at V and 10 bases at J, with 16 bases in the middle. Germline assignment: CDR1 DFQATT and CDR2 SNEGSKA (reference sequence).

The chain links TRBV28 to TRBJ2-7; D unclear. The germline gives CDR1 MDHEN, CDR2 SYDVKM. V lost 7 bases, J lost 3 bases, and 7 bases lay in between. The CDR3 contains 11 residues. CDR3 residues: CASTTDYEQYF. In DNA, the CDR3 is TGTGCCAGCACCACCGACTACGAGCAGTACTTC. Complete variable domain (other parts from reference TRBV28 and TRBJ2-7): DVKVTQSSRYLVKRTGEKVFLECVQDMDHENMFWYRQDPGLGLRLIYFSYDVKMKEKGDIPEGYSVSREKKERFSLILESASTNQTSMYLCASTTDYEQYFGPGTRLTVT.

The sample holds a few counts of this clonotype. J is TRBJ2-7 and V is TRBV27; TRBD2 is a possible D gene (5 bases). V gave up 4 bases and J gave up 2 bases, with 9 bases separating them. CDR1 is MNHEY, CDR2 SMNVEV, per germline (reference sequence). There are 13 residues in the CDR3. The chain's CDR3 is CASSSWETYEQYF. CDR3 bases: TGTGCCAGCAGTTCTTGGGAGACCTACGAGCAGTACTTC.

This clonotype has only a few counts. V usage is TRBV7-2 and J usage is TRBJ2-7, with D unresolved. The CDR3 spans 17 residues. CDR1 and CDR2 (germline): SGHTA, FQGNSA. V dropped 4 bases and J dropped 2 bases, with 21 bases sitting between them. CDR3 sequence: CASSSSFTNLSPYEQYF. The CDR3 bases are TGTGCCAGCAGCTCCTCCTTCACCAACCTTTCCCCCTACGAGCAGTACTTC.

This sequence joins TRBV12-3 or TRBV12-4 and TRBJ2-1, with 11 positions matching TRBD2. The CDR3 is made up of 17 amino acids. V lost 2 bases, J lost 2 bases, and 5 bases stayed unmatched. The CDR3 DNA is TGTGCCAGCAGTTTAAGCGGACTAGCGGGTCCCTACAATGAGCAGTTCTTC. Protein product: CASSLSGLAGPYNEQFF.

V and J are TRBV3-1 and TRBJ2-7; D perhaps matches TRBD1 (5 bases). This CDR3 spans 14 amino acids. The V gene's germline CDR1 is LGHDT and CDR2 YNNKEL (reference sequence). V was pared by 2 bases and J by 3 bases, with 11 bases between. The DNA for the CDR3 is TGTGCCAGCAGCCAAAGGGCAGGGCACTACGAGCAGTACTTC. As protein: CASSQRAGHYEQYF.

The chain carries TRBV27 and TRBJ2-3; D is uncertain. CDR1 MNHEY and CDR2 SMNVEV come from the germline V gene (reference sequence). This CDR3 comprises 12 residues. Trimming removed 0 bases from V and 6 bases from J, with 4 bases in between. DNA of the CDR3: TGTGCCAGCAGTTTATCCCTCGATACGCAGTATTTT. It translates to CASSLSLDTQYF.